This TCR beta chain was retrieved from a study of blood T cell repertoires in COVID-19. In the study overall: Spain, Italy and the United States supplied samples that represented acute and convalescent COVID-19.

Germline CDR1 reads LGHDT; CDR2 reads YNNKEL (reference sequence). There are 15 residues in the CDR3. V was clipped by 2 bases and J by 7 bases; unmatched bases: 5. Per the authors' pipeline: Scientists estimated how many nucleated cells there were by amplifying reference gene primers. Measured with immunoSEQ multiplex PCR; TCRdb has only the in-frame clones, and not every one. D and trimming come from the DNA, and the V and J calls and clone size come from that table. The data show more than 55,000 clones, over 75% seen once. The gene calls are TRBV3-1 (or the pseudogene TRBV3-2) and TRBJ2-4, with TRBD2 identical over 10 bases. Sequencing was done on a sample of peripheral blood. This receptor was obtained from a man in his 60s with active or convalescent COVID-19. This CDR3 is CASSQIAGGANIQYF. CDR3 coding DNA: TGTGCCAGCAGCCAAATAGCGGGAGGTGCGAACATTCAGTACTTC.